This T cell receptor beta chain was sequenced in a study of blood T cell repertoires in COVID-19. Overall study context: Samples of COVID-19 (acute and convalescent) were obtained from the United States, Italy and Spain. The analysed material was cDNA or gDNA that came from T cells, B-cell-depleted T cells, or PBMCs.

Original processing methods: Reference gene primer amplification in the assay estimated nucleated cell counts. Sequencing was performed with immunoSEQ multiplex PCR; in TCRdb, only in-frame clones are kept and a portion is missing. The V and J calls and clone size were taken over from that table, and D and trimming were inferred from the DNA. Of approximately 210,000 clones listed, about nine tenths are singletons. V was cut by 7 bases and J by 5 bases, with 17 bases left in between. The CDR3 length is 14 residues. Germline lookup yields CDR1 SNHLY and CDR2 FYNNEI. Sequencing was carried out using peripheral blood. The chain couples TRBV2 to TRBJ1-2; tentatively, D is TRBD1 (6 bases). This TCR derives from a man aged 25 to 45 who had recovered from COVID-19. CDR3 in DNA: TGTGCCAGCATTCTTACAGGGTGGGGATATGGCTACACCTTC. This gives the protein CASILTGWGYGYTF. The full variable domain, completed using reference TRBV2 and TRBJ1-2, is EPEVTQTPSHQVTQMGQEVILRCVPISNHLYFYWYRQILGQKVEFLVSFYNNEISEKSEIFDDQFSVERPDGSNFTLKIRSTKLEDSAMYFCASILTGWGYGYTFGSGTRLTVV.